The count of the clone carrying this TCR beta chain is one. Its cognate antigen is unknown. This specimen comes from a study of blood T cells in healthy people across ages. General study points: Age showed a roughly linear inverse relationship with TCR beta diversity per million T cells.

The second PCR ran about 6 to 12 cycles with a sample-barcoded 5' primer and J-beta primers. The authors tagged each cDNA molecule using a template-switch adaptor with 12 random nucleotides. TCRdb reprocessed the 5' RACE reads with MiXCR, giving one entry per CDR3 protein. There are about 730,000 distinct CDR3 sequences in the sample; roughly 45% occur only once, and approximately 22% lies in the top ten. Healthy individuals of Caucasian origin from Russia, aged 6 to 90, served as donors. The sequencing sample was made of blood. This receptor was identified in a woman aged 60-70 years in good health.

CDR3 nucleotide sequence: TGTGCCAGCAAACTAGCGGGGGGCATAGAGAGCACAGATACGCAGTATTTT. Its protein product is CASKLAGGIESTDTQYF. This chain connects TRBV12-3 or TRBV12-4 to TRBJ2-3; 12 bases match TRBD2. V lost 7 bases to trimming and J lost 0 bases; unmatched junction nucleotides: 8. The CDR3 extends over 17 amino acids.